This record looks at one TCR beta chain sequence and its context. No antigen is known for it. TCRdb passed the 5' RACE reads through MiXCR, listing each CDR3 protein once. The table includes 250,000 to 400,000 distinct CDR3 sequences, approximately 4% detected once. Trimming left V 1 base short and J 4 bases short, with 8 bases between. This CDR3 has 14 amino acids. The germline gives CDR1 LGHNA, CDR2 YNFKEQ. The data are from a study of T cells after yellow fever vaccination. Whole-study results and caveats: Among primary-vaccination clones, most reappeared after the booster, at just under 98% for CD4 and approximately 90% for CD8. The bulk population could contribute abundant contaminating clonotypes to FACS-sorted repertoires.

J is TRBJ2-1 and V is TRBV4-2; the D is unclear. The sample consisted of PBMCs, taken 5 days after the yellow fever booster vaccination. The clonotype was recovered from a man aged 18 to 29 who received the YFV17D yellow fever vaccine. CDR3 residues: CASSQGNSYNEQFF. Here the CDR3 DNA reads TGTGCCAGCAGCCAAGGGAACAGTTACAATGAGCAGTTCTTC.